This record looks at one T cell receptor beta chain sequence and its context. The sample comes from a study of blood T cell repertoires in COVID-19. Study as a whole: The cDNA or gDNA used as material had been derived from T cells, B-cell-depleted T cells, or PBMCs.

In the original analysis: Estimation of nucleated cell counts relied on the amplification of reference gene primers. Profiling relied on immunoSEQ multiplex PCR, and the TCRdb table lists in-frame clones only, not all of them. The V and J calls and clone size come from that table; D and trimming were worked out from the DNA. The sample records about 300,000 clones, around 84% being singletons. Sequencing input: peripheral blood. The clonotype comes from a man between 65 and 85 years old with acute or convalescent COVID-19.

The CDR3 is CANPGLGANEQFF. As DNA, the CDR3 is TGTGCCAACCCGGGACTAGGGGCCAATGAGCAGTTCTTC. The V and J genes are TRBV2 and TRBJ2-1, with 8 bases matching TRBD2. Germline CDR1 is SNHLY and CDR2 is FYNNEI. The CDR3 contains 13 residues. Trimming cost V 10 bases and J 6 bases; bases outside gene matches: 8.